This entry describes one TCR beta chain. The entry originates in a study of blood T cells in healthy people across ages. V was trimmed by 1 base and J by 6 bases, leaving 9 bases between them. The CDR3 sequence is 13 residues long. The germline V gene encodes CDR1 KGHSY and CDR2 FQNENV. PCR was performed a second time for about 6 to 12 cycles using a sample-barcoded 5' primer and a J-beta primer mix. TCRdb analysed the 5' RACE reads with MiXCR anew, one entry per CDR3 protein. Among roughly 730,000 distinct CDR3 sequences listed, roughly three fifths were seen once. The V and J genes are TRBV16 and TRBJ1-1; D is perhaps TRBD1 (6 bases). This receptor was obtained from a man between 35 and 55 years old in good health. Sequenced: blood. This CDR3 reads CASSQFRGPEAFF. In nucleotides, the CDR3 is TGTGCCAGCAGCCAATTCAGGGGACCTGAAGCTTTCTTT.